This note documents a single TCR beta chain sequence. The sample belongs to a study of PD-L1 blockade in urothelial cancer. Spiking of synthetic TCR analog templates was performed in each PCR. Sequencing used immunoSEQ multiplex PCR; TCRdb keeps in-frame clones, though not all of them. The sample shows about 130,000 clones, about 83% of them seen only once. Per the germline V gene, CDR1 is SNHLY and CDR2 is FYNNEI. V lost 2 bases and J 10 bases, leaving 20 bases between the germline ends. CDR3 length: 15 amino acids. Time point here: peripheral blood 6 weeks after treatment start. Each patient presented with locally advanced or metastatic urothelial carcinoma. Per-patient samples, pretreatment and on-treatment, numbered 1 to 8.

The J gene is TRBJ1-1, the V gene TRBV2; no definite D call. This sequence was found in a man over 45 with urothelial cancer. The input for sequencing was PBMCs, taken around atezolizumab (anti-PD-L1) treatment. The CDR3 loop reads CASSEWRLDVGRAFF. The CDR3 DNA reads as TGTGCCAGCAGTGAATGGCGGCTTGATGTGGGGAGAGCTTTCTTT.